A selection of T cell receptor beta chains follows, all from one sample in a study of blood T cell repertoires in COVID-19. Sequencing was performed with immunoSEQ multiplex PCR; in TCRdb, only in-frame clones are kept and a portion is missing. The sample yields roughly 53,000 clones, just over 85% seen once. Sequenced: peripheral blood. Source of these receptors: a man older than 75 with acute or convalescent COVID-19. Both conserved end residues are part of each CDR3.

CAWSVLAGVVDTQYF,TRBV30,TRBJ2-3
CASSSAGTRKYEQYF,TRBV7-2,TRBJ2-7
CATSPWDSQNTEAFF,TRBV15,TRBJ1-1
CASSPSAEPNIQYF,TRBV18,TRBJ2-4
CASNQGNTEAFF,TRBV11-2,TRBJ1-1
CASSEGVNTEAFF,TRBV2,TRBJ1-1
CASSQGSVWEQYF,TRBV3-1/TRBV3-2,TRBJ2-7
CASRGTSGGQKTQYF,TRBV2,TRBJ2-5
CASSSSRMGGGTEAFF,TRBV11-2,TRBJ1-1
CASSPWTGLRAEAFF,TRBV14,TRBJ1-1
CATGQGGFGNQPQHF,TRBV2,TRBJ1-5
CASSLTRYNEQFF,TRBV6-5,TRBJ2-1
CTSSQDDRRPDFYGYTF,TRBV3-1/TRBV3-2,TRBJ1-2
CASSQAHLTYTDTQYF,TRBV4-1,TRBJ2-3
CASSIGLRTSADGELFF,TRBV19,TRBJ2-2
CASSIVAGPTGELFF,TRBV11-3,TRBJ2-2
CASSSPRGMNTEAFF,TRBV13,TRBJ1-1
CASSQLHRVDTQYF,TRBV23-1,TRBJ2-3
CASSLDTSNEKLFF,TRBV5-1,TRBJ1-4
CAWSKGGLPYGYTF,TRBV30,TRBJ1-2
CASSRGQHYGYTF,TRBV2,TRBJ1-2
CASSETATNEKLFF,TRBV9,TRBJ1-4
CASSSRAGNTIYF,TRBV12-3/TRBV12-4,TRBJ1-3
CASSSGQGPGYTF,TRBV7-7,TRBJ1-2
CASSYRGGTEAFF,TRBV6-5,TRBJ1-1
CASSPEAGTGSLAKNIQYF,TRBV5-1,TRBJ2-4
CASSRQVANSPLHF,TRBV28,TRBJ1-6
CASSDLLAGGADTQYF,TRBV28,TRBJ2-3
CASSPENTGELFF,TRBV19,TRBJ2-2
CASSYSRTTTTEAFF,TRBV6-5,TRBJ1-1
CASSLNRQRNEKLFF,TRBV7-2,TRBJ1-4
CASSPGRGQGKTGGELFF,TRBV18,TRBJ2-2